A single sample gave rise to the 23 T cell receptor beta chains below, sequenced in a study of T cell clonality in common variable immunodeficiency. Measured with immunoSEQ multiplex PCR; TCRdb has only the in-frame clones, and not every one. The sample presents about 64,000 clones, none singletons. The sequenced sample consisted of peripheral blood mononuclear cells. The source is a person aged 18 to 75 in good health.

This clone was counted at least ten times. The CDR3 end is not reached by the read, which stops 3 residues before it; the germline J gene fills it in. The chain couples TRBV13 to TRBJ2-7, with 9 bases aligning to TRBD1. The CDR3 contains 15 residues. From germline, CDR1 is PRHDT and CDR2 FYEKMQ (reference sequence). With 5 bases clipped from V and 6 bases from J, the junction kept 11 bases outside the gene matches. The part of the CDR3 DNA that was read is TGTGCCAGCAGCCCAGGGGGACAGGGAAGTCGCGAG. Amino acids: CASSPGGQGSRE. The full CDR3 protein is CASSPGGQGSREQYF. The variable domain in full, completed from reference TRBV13 and TRBJ2-7, reads AAGVIQSPRHLIKEKRETATLKCYPIPRHDTVYWYQQGPGQDPQFLISFYEKMQSDKGSIPDRFSAQQFSDYHSELNMSSLELGDSALYFCASSPGGQGSREQYFGPGTRLTVT.

This clone came up many times. The observed sequence ends 3 residues before the CDR3 terminus, with the missing tail filled in from the germline J gene. This chain links TRBV5-6 with TRBJ2-7; tentative D call: TRBD1 (5 bases). This CDR3 has 15 residues. CDR1 SGHDT and CDR2 YYEEEE come from the germline V gene. Trimming removed 3 bases from V and 0 bases from J, with 13 bases in between. CDR3 amino acids: CASSWGQEPSYEQYF. The CDR3 DNA, read in part, is TGTGCCAGCAGCTGGGGCCAGGAGCCCTCCTACGAG.

On this clone itself: The junction departs from the called germline gene at one end, perhaps through a read error. The CDR3 end lies 3 residues beyond the end of the read and is filled in from the germline J gene. The chain carries TRBV7-4 and TRBJ2-7; 9 nucleotides agree with TRBD2. CDR1 is SGHVT and CDR2 is SQSDAQ in the germline V gene. The CDR3 contains 17 residues. The CDR3 spells CTSSFRPGGRAPYEQYF. Incomplete CDR3 DNA: TGCACCAGCAGCTTCCGTCCTGGCGGGAGGGCCCCCTACGAG.

This clone was observed many times. Coverage ceases 3 residues before the CDR3 finishes, and the germline J gene fills in the end. The rearrangement links TRBV9 to TRBJ2-7, with TRBD2 identical over 9 bases. J lost 0 bases, V lost 4 bases, and 5 bases had no gene match. The germline V gene has CDR1 SGDLS and CDR2 YYNGEE. The CDR3 loop spans 15 amino acids. The DNA read from the CDR3 is TGTGCCAGCAGCCCCCTAGCGGGAAGCTCCTACGAG. Residues: CASSPLAGSSYE. Given in full, the CDR3 is CASSPLAGSSYEQYF.

At least ten counts were recorded for this clone. The read gets to within 3 residues of the CDR3 end, and the germline J gene fills in the rest. The J gene is TRBJ2-2, the V gene TRBV20-1, with TRBD2 matching 12 bases. CDR3 length: 18 amino acids. Germline V gives CDR1 DFQATT, CDR2 SNEGSKA (reference sequence). J gave up 0 bases and V 1 base, and 6 bases lay outside the gene matches. Partial CDR3 DNA: TGCAGTGCTAGAGTCTCACTAGCGGGGGGAACGAACACCGGGGAG. Translated, it gives CSARVSLAGGTNTGE. From start to end, the CDR3 is CSARVSLAGGTNTGELFF.

This clone was seen repeatedly, ten times or more. The CDR3 is cut off 3 residues early in the read; its end comes from the germline J gene. This chain links TRBV5-1 with TRBJ1-1, with 9 bases lining up with TRBD1. The CDR3 consists of 14 residues. The germline V gene encodes CDR1 SGHRS and CDR2 YFSETQ. V shed 3 bases and J 1 base; nucleotides not matched to a gene: 1. The CDR3 sequence: CASSSTGGNTEAFF. The DNA read from the CDR3 is TGCGCCAGCAGCTCGACAGGGGGGAACACTGAA.

This clone was recorded at least ten times. CDR3: CASSSLAGALINEQFF. Partial CDR3 DNA: TGTGCCAGCAGTTCACTAGCGGGAGCCTTGATTAATGAG. V usage is TRBV2 and J usage is TRBJ2-1; TRBD2 agrees at 11 bases. The CDR3 is cut off 3 residues early in the read; its end comes from the germline J gene. The CDR3 extends over 16 amino acids. V shed 5 bases and J 7 bases; nucleotides not matched to a gene: 10. Germline-derived CDR1 and CDR2 are SNHLY and FYNNEI.

This clone showed up many times. The read stops 3 residues short of the end of the CDR3; the missing end is completed from the germline J gene. V usage is TRBV7-8 and J usage is TRBJ2-2; D unresolved. CDR1 is SGHVS and CDR2 is FQNEAQ in the germline V gene. The V end was cut by 2 bases, the J end by 0 bases, with 13 bases between. The CDR3 loop spans 17 amino acids. CDR3 DNA (partial): TGTGCCAGCAGCTTAATAATCGGTAGGGCGAACACCGGGGAG. It encodes CASSLIIGRANTGE. From start to end, the CDR3 is CASSLIIGRANTGELFF.

In its sample, this clone was seen many times. The CDR3 end falls 3 residues outside the read, so it is completed with the germline J gene. The rearrangement links TRBV2 to TRBJ2-1; D possibly corresponds to TRBD2 (6 bases). This CDR3 has 17 residues. Germline assignment: CDR1 SNHLY and CDR2 FYNNEI. Trimming left V 5 bases short and J 0 bases short, with 17 bases between. Partial CDR3 DNA: TGTGCCAGCAGTCCCCGGACTACTTTGAGCTCCTACAATGAG. Its protein is CASSPRTTLSSYNE. The entire CDR3 is CASSPRTTLSSYNEQFF.

This clone occurred many times. The read terminates 3 residues before the CDR3 end, so the remaining end is supplied by the germline J gene. This chain links TRBV12-3 or TRBV12-4 with TRBJ1-1; maybe TRBD1 (6 bases). This CDR3 is 13 amino acids long. CDR3 in amino acids: CASMGRRRQAAFF. CDR3 DNA (partial): TGTGCCAGCATGGGGCGGAGGAGACAGGCG.

This clone was seen at least ten times. The sequenced fragment ends 3 residues before the CDR3 boundary, so the rest is inferred from the germline J gene. This chain connects TRBV4-2 to TRBJ2-2; D is unclear. This CDR3 region has 15 residues. Germline CDR1 is LGHNA and CDR2 is YNFKEQ. Between the trimmed V and J ends, which lost 0 bases and 0 bases, there was a span of 5 bases. The CDR3 region is CASSQDRANTGELFF. The part of the CDR3 DNA that was read is TGTGCCAGCAGCCAAGATCGGGCGAACACCGGGGAG.

In this sample, this clone turned up many times. Read sequence stops 3 residues before the CDR3 end, and the germline J gene provides the missing end. V and J are TRBV12-3 or TRBV12-4 and TRBJ1-1, with a tentative D call TRBD1 (5 bases). The CDR3 loop spans 15 amino acids. Trimming removed 1 base from V and 4 bases from J, with 13 bases in between. The CDR3 protein is CASSLVGGGGTEAFF. CDR3 bases read: TGTGCCAGCAGTTTAGTGGGGGGGGGAGGCACTGAA.

This clone came up many times. The CDR3 is cut off 3 residues early in the read; its end comes from the germline J gene. V is TRBV20-1 and J is TRBJ2-3, with 8 bases identical to TRBD2. The junction had 16 bases not matched to a gene; V was cut back by 0 bases and J by 5 bases. The CDR3 totals 18 residues. CDR1 is DFQATT and CDR2 is SNEGSKA in the germline V gene (reference sequence). The CDR3 sequence is CSARDGSGAGGFIDTQYF. Partial CDR3 DNA: TGCAGTGCTAGAGATGGAAGCGGGGCGGGGGGATTTATAGATACG.

This clone was seen many times. With the read ending 3 residues before the CDR3 end, the germline J gene is used to fill in that end. The chain carries TRBV15 and TRBJ1-5; possible D gene TRBD1, 6 bases. Trimming pared 5 bases from V and 3 bases from J, leaving 20 bases between. This CDR3 has 17 residues. Germline-derived CDR1 and CDR2 are LNHNV and YYDKDF (reference sequence). The sequenced part of the CDR3 DNA is TGTGCCACCAGCGGGCCCTGGCTCGGACAGTACAATCAGCCC. The encoded protein is CATSGPWLGQYNQP. The full CDR3 sequence reads CATSGPWLGQYNQPQHF.

This clone was recorded many times. The CDR3 protein is CASSLGERGGQETQYF. The sequenced CDR3 bases are TGTGCCAGCAGCTTAGGGGAGAGAGGCGGGCAAGAGACC. V is TRBV13 and J is TRBJ2-5; possible D gene TRBD2, 5 bases. The read gets to within 3 residues of the CDR3 end, and the germline J gene fills in the rest. The CDR3 sequence is 16 residues long. Trimming shortened V by 0 bases and J by 2 bases, and 13 bases separated the two germline ends. From germline, CDR1 is PRHDT and CDR2 FYEKMQ (reference sequence). The whole variable domain, remainder taken from reference TRBV13 and TRBJ2-5, is AAGVIQSPRHLIKEKRETATLKCYPIPRHDTVYWYQQGPGQDPQFLISFYEKMQSDKGSIPDRFSAQQFSDYHSELNMSSLELGDSALYFCASSLGERGGQETQYFGPGTRLLVL.

This clone was recorded at least ten times. Read coverage stops 3 residues before the CDR3 terminus; the germline J gene supplies the remainder. J is TRBJ2-7 and V is TRBV5-4; 7 nucleotides agree with TRBD1. The V segment lost 4 bases and the J segment 0 bases; nucleotides outside the gene matches: 7. This CDR3 comprises 15 residues. Germline CDR1 reads SGHNT; CDR2 reads YYREEE (reference sequence). The CDR3: CASSLPGQSSYEQYF. CDR3 DNA, as far as it was read: TGTGCCAGCAGCCTTCCGGGACAGAGCTCCTACGAG.

Ten or more counts support this clone. The read ends 3 residues shy of where the CDR3 ends; the end is completed using the germline J gene. The genes are TRBV11-3 and TRBJ2-1; the match to TRBD2 covers 11 bases. The germline V gene encodes CDR1 SGHNT and CDR2 YENEEA. The CDR3 totals 15 residues. Trimming removed 5 bases from V and 4 bases from J; junction bases left unmatched: 4. CDR3 DNA (partial): TGTGCCAGCAGCCGTTCTAGCGGGGGGTACAATGAG. Translated, it gives CASSRSSGGYNE. The whole CDR3 is CASSRSSGGYNEQFF.

This clone has a count of ten or more. The read terminates 3 residues before the CDR3 end, so the remaining end is supplied by the germline J gene. The chain couples TRBV7-6 to TRBJ2-1, with 10 nucleotides matching TRBD2. The V gene's germline CDR1 is SGHVS and CDR2 FNYEAQ. The CDR3 length is 15 residues. The J segment lost 7 bases and the V segment lost 1 base, leaving 4 bases of the junction unmatched. CDR3 bases read: TGTGCCAGCAGCTTAGAGACTAGCGGGCGTAATGAG. As protein: CASSLETSGRNE. The CDR3 in full is CASSLETSGRNEQFF.

This clone has a handful of counts. The sequence runs out 3 residues before the end of the CDR3; the remainder is reconstructed from the germline J gene. The chain couples TRBV27 to TRBJ2-7, with D possibly matching TRBD1 (5 bases). This CDR3 region has 14 residues. The V gene's germline CDR1 is MNHEY and CDR2 SMNVEV (reference sequence). Deletions cut 2 bases from V and 4 bases from J, with 12 bases between. This CDR3 reads CASSLMPGIYEQYF. Incomplete CDR3 DNA: TGTGCCAGCAGTTTAATGCCAGGGATTTACGAG.

In this sample, this clone turned up many times. The read stops 3 residues short of the end of the CDR3; the missing end is completed from the germline J gene. This chain connects TRBV19 to TRBJ2-1, with TRBD2 matching 8 bases. The CDR3 runs 18 residues. CDR1 is LNHDA, CDR2 SQIVND, per germline (reference sequence). The junction had 18 bases not matched to a gene; V was cut back by 6 bases and J by 5 bases. CDR3 residues: CASRSRAVTSGTHNEQFF. The CDR3 DNA, read in part, is TGTGCCAGTAGGTCCCGGGCGGTTACTAGCGGAACTCACAATGAG. The whole variable domain, remainder taken from reference TRBV19 and TRBJ2-1, is DGGITQSPKYLFRKEGQNVTLSCEQNLNHDAMYWYRQDPGQGLRLIYYSQIVNDFQKGDIAEGYSVSREKKESFPLTVTSAQKNPTAFYLCASRSRAVTSGTHNEQFFGPGTRLTVL.

This clone was seen ten or more times. The same CDR3 can be traced to other DNA sequences in this sample. The CDR3 loop is CASSLGQGAGELFF. The covered CDR3 bases are TGCGCCAGCAGCTTGGGACAGGGGGCCGGGGAG. The chain has TRBV5-1 and TRBJ2-2; 9 nucleotides align to TRBD1. The read terminates 3 residues before the CDR3 end, so the remaining end is supplied by the germline J gene. CDR1 SGHRS and CDR2 YFSETQ come from the germline V gene. The length of the CDR3 is 14 residues. V gave up 0 bases and J gave up 6 bases; unmatched junction bases: 0.

The table lists this clone with many counts. The missing CDR3 end, 3 residues past where the read stops, is filled in from the germline J gene. The rearrangement links TRBV19 to TRBJ2-7, with a tentative D call TRBD1 (5 bases). With 2 bases removed from V and 1 base from J, the gap between germline ends came to 9 bases. In germline, CDR1 is LNHDA, CDR2 SQIVND (reference sequence). The CDR3 spans 14 residues. The covered CDR3 bases are TGTGCCAGTAGTATACCTCACAGGTCCTACGAG. Translated: CASSIPHRSYE. The whole CDR3 reads CASSIPHRSYEQYF.

This clone was recorded at least ten times. The read finishes 3 residues shy of the CDR3 end, and the germline J gene is used to complete it. V usage is TRBV6-1 and J usage is TRBJ2-1; possible D gene TRBD2, 5 bases. Trimming took 4 bases from V and 4 from J, leaving 14 bases between them. This CDR3 is built from 15 residues. The germline CDR1 and CDR2 sequences are MNHNS and SASEGT. The CDR3: CASSVVRSGYNEQFF. Partial CDR3 DNA: TGTGCCAGCAGTGTGGTCCGTTCGGGGTACAATGAG.